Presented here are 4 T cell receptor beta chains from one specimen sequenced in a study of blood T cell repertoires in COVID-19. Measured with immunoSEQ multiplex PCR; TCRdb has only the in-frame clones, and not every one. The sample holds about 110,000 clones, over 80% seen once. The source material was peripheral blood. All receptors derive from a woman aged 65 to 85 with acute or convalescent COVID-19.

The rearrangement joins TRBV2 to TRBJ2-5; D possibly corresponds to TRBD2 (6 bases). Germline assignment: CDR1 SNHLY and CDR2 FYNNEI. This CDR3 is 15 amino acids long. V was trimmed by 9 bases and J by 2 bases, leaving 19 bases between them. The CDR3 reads CASTSLLTGQETQYF. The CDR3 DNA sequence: TGTGCCAGTACTAGCCTGCTAACAGGACAAGAGACCCAGTACTTC.

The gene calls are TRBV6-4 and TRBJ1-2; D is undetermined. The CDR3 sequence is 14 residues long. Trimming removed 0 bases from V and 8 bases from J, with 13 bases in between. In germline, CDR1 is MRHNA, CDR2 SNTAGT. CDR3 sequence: CASSDSIGVGGYTF. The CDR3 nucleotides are TGTGCCAGCAGTGACTCGATCGGGGTGGGCGGCTACACCTTC.

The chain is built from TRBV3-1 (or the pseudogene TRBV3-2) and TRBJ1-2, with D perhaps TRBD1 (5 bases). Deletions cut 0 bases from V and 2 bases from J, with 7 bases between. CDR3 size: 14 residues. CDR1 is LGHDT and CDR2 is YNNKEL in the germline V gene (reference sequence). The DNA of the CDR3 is TGTGCCAGCAGCCAAGAGGGACTGAACTATGGCTACACCTTC. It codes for CASSQEGLNYGYTF.

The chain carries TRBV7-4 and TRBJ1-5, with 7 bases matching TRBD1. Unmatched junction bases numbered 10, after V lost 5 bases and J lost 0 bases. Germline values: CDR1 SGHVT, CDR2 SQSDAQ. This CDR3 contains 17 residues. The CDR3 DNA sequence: TGTGCCAGCAGCCCGACCCCGGACAGGAGTAGCAATCAGCCCCAGCATTTT. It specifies CASSPTPDRSSNQPQHF.